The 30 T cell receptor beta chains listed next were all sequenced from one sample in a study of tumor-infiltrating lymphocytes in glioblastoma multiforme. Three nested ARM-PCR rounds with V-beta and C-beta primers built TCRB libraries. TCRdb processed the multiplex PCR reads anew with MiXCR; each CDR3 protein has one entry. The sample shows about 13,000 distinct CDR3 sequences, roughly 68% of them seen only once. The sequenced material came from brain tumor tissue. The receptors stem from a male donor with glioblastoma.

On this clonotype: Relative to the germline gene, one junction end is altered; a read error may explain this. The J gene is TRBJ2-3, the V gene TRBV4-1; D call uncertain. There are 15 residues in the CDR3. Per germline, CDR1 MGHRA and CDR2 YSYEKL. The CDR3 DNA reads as TGCGCCAGCAGCCGGGCACTACAGAGCACAGATACGCATTATTTT. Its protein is CASSRALQSTDTHYF.

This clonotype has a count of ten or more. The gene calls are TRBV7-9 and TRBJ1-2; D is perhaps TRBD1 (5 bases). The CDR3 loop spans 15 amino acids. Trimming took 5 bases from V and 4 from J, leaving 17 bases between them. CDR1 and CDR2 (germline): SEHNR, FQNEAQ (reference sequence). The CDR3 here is CASSPPGGVTYGYTF. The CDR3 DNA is TGTGCCAGCAGCCCCCCTGGGGGAGTTACCTATGGCTACACCTTC.

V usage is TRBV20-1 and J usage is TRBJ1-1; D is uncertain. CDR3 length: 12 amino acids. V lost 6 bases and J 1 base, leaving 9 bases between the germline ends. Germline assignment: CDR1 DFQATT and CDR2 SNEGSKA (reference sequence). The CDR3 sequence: CSAERSNTEAFF. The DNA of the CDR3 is TGCAGTGCCGAGAGATCGAACACTGAAGCTTTCTTT.

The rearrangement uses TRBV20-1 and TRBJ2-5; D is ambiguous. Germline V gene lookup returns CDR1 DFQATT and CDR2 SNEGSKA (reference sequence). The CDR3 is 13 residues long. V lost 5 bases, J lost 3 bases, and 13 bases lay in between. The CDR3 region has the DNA TGCAGTGCTCCTCTACAGCCCAAAGAGACCCAGTACTTC. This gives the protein CSAPLQPKETQYF.

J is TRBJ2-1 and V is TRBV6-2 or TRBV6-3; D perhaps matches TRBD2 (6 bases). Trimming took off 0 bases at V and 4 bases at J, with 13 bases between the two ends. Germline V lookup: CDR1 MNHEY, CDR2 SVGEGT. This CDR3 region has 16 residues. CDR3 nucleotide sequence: TGTGCCAGCAGTTACTCGGGCGGGGCTCATTACAATGAGCAGTTCTTC. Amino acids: CASSYSGGAHYNEQFF.

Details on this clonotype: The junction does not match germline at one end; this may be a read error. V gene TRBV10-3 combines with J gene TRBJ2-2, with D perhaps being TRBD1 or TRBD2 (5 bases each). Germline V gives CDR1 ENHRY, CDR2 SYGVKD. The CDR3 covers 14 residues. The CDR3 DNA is TGTGCCATCAGGAGGGACGGGAACACCTGGGAGCTGTTTTTT. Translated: CAIRRDGNTWELFF.

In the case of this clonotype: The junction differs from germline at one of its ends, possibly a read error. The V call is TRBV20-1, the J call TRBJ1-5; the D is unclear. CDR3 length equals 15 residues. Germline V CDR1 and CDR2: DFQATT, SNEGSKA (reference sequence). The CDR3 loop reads CNARASGPLNQPQHF. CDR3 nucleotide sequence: TGCAATGCTAGAGCCTCCGGGCCCCTTAATCAGCCCCAGCATTTT.

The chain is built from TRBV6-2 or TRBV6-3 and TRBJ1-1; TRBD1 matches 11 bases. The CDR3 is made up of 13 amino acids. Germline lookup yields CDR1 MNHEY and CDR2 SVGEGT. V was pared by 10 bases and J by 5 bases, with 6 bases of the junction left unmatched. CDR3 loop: CATLDRGLTEAFF. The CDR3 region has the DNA TGTGCCACCCTGGACAGGGGGCTGACTGAAGCTTTCTTT.

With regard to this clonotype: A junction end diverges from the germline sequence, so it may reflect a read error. CDR3 DNA: TGTGCTAGCAGCCTCTCTGGTGGGACTAGCTGGTGTGAGACCCAGTACTTC. Amino acids: CASSLSGGTSWCETQYF. This chain links TRBV7-9 with TRBJ2-5; 9 bases are shared with TRBD2. Germline values: CDR1 SEHNR, CDR2 FQNEAQ (reference sequence). This CDR3 spans 17 amino acids.

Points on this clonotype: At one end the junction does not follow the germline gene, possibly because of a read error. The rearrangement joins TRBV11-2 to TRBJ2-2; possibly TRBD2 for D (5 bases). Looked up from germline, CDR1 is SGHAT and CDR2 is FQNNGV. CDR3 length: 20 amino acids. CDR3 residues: CGSTHSFGQGLAVNTGELFF. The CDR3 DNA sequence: TGTGGCAGCACCCACTCATTCGGCCAAGGGCTAGCAGTAAACACCGGGGAGCTGTTTTTT.

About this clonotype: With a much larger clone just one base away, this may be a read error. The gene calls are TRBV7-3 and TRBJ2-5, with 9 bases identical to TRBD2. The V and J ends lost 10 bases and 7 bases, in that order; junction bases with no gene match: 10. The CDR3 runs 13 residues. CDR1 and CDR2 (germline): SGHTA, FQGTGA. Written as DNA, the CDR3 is TGTGCCAAGCGGGAGGCCCCAAGAGGGACCCAGTACTTC. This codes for CAKREAPRGTQYF.

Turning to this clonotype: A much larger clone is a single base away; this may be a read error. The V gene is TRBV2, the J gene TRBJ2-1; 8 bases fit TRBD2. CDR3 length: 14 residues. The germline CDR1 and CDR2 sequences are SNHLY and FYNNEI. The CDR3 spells CTSSEAGADKEQFF. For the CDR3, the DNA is TGTACCAGCAGTGAAGCGGGAGCGGACAAGGAGCAGTTCTTC.

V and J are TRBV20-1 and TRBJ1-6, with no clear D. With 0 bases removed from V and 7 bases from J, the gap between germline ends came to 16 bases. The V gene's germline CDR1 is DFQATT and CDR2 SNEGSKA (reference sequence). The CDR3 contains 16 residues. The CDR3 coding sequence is TGCAGTGCTAGAGATGTAGCGGGGATGGGCAATTCACCCCTCCACTTT. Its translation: CSARDVAGMGNSPLHF.

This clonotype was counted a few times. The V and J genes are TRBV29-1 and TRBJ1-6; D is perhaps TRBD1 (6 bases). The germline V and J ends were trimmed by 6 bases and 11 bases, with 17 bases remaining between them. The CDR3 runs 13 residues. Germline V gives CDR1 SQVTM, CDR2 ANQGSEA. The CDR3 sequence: CSVARGRETPLHF. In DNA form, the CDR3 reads TGCAGCGTCGCCAGGGGCAGAGAAACACCCCTCCACTTT.

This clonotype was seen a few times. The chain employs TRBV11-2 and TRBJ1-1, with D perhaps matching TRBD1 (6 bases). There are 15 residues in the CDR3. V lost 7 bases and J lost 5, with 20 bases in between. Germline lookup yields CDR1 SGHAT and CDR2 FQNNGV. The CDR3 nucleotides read TGTGCCAGCATTCCTTGGGGGGGGCATGGGACTGAAGCTTTCTTT. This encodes CASIPWGGHGTEAFF.

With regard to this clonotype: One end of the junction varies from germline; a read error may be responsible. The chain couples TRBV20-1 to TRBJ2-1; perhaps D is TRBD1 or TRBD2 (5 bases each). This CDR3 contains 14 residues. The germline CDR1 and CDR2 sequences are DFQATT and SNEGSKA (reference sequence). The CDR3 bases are TGCAGTACTAGAGCTGAGTCAGGGCTGTATGAGCAGTTCTTC. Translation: CSTRAESGLYEQFF.

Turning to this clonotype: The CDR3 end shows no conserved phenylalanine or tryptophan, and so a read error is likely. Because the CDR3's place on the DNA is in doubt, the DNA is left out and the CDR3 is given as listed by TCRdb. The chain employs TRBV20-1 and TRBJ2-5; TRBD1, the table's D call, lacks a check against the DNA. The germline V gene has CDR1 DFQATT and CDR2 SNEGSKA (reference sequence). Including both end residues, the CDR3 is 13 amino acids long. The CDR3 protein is CSAPRGGVETLYS.

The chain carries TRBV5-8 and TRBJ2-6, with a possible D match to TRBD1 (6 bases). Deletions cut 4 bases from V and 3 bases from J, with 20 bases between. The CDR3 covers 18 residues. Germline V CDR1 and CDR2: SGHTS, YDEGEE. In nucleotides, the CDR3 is TGTGCCAGCAGCACCTCCGGGACAAGGGGCTTTGGGGCCAACGTCCTGACTTTC. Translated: CASSTSGTRGFGANVLTF.

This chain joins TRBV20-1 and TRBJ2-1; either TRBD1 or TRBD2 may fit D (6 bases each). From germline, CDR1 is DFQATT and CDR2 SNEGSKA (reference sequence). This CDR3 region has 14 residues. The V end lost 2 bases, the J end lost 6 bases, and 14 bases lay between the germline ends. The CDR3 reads CSARSGAGVNEQFF. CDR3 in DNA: TGCAGTGCTAGATCGGGAGCAGGGGTCAATGAGCAGTTCTTC.

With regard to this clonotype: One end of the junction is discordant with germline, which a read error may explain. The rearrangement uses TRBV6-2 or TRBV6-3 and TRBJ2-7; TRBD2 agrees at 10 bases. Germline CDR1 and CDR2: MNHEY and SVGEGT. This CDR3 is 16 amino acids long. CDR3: CASGYSSSGSSYEQYF. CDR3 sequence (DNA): TGTGCCAGCGGTTACTCGTCTAGCGGGAGCTCCTACGAGCAGTACTTC.

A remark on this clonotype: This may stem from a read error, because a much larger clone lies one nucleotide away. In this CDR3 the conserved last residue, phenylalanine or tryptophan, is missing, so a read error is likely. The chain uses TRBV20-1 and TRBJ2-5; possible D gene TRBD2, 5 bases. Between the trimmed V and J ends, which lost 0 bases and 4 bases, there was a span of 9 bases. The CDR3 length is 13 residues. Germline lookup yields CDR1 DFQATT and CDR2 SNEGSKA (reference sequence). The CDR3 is CSAREFGGETQYL. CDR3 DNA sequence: TGCAGTGCTAGAGAGTTTGGAGGAGAGACCCAGTACCTC.

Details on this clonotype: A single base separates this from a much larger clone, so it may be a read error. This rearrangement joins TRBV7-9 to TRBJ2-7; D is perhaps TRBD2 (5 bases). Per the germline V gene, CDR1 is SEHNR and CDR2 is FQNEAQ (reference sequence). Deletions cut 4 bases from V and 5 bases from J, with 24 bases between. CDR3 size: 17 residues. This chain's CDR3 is CASSSSGTRTGTHEQYF. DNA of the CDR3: TGTGCCAGCAGCTCCAGCGGCACCCGGACTGGTACCCACGAGCAGTACTTC.

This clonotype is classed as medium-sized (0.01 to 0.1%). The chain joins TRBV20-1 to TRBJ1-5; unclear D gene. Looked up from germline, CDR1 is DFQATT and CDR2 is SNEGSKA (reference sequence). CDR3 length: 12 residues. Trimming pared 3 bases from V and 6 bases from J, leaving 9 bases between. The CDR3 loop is CSASRKGQPQHF. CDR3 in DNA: TGCAGTGCTAGTCGTAAAGGTCAGCCCCAGCATTTT.

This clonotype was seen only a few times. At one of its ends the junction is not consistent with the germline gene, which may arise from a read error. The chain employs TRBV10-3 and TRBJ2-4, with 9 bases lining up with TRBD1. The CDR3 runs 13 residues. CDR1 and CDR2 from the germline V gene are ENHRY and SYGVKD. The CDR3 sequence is CATSEDRGNFQYF. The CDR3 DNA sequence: TGTGCCACCAGTGAAGACAGGGGGAACTTTCAGTACTTC.

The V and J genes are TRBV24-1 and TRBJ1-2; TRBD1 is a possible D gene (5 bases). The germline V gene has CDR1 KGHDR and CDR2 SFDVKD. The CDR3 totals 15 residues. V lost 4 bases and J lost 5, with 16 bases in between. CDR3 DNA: TGTGCCACCAGTGACGCAAGGGGCGCGGAATATGGCTACACCTTC. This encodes CATSDARGAEYGYTF.

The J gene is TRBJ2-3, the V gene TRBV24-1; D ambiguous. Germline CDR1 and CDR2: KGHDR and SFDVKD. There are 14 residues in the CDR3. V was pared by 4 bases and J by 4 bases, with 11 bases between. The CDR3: CATSDRVRADTQYF. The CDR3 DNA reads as TGTGCCACCAGTGACCGGGTCCGGGCAGATACGCAGTATTTT.

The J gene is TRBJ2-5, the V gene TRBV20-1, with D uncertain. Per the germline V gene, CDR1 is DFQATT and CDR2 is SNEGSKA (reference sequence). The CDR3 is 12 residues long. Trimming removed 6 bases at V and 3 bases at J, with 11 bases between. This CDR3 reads CSALKGKETQYF. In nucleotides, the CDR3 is TGCAGTGCCTTAAAGGGCAAAGAGACCCAGTACTTC.

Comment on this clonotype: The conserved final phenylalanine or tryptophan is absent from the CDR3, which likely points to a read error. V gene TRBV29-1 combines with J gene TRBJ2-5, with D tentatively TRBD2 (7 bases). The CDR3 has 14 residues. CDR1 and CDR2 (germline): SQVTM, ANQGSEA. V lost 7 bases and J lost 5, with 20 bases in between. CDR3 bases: TGCAGCGCTGGGGGGGCGGCCCCGCAGGAGACCCAGTACTCC. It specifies CSAGGAAPQETQYS.

CDR3 residues: CASSSEAGQLETQYF. CDR3 nucleotide sequence: TGTGCCAGCAGCTCCGAGGCGGGACAGTTAGAGACCCAGTACTTC. This chain uses TRBV6-5 with TRBJ2-5; possibly TRBD1 for D (7 bases). The CDR3 sequence is 15 residues long. Germline assignment: CDR1 MNHEY and CDR2 SVGAGI. Trimming stripped 6 bases from V and 4 bases from J, with 18 bases between.

The CDR3 protein is CSARDGGGRGSEAFF. CDR3 nucleotides: TGCAGTGCTAGAGATGGGGGGGGGCGAGGGTCTGAAGCTTTCTTT. The chain links TRBV20-1 to TRBJ1-1; D possibly corresponds to TRBD1 (6 bases). The V gene's germline CDR1 is DFQATT and CDR2 SNEGSKA (reference sequence). This CDR3 has 15 amino acids. Trimming removed 0 bases from V and 6 bases from J, with 17 bases in between.